This T cell receptor (beta chain) was identified in a study of cytomegalovirus exposure and HLA in healthy donors (dated by TCRdb to about 2017). About the full investigation: According to an earlier analysis of around 600 of the donors, 150 million to 200 million T cells yielded 117 million unique TCR beta sequences and roughly 280 Gb of sequence data. An early release covering some 640 HLA-typed donors comprised about 300 gigabases of sequencing data and some 79 million unique TCR sequences. The genetic ancestry cluster associated with self-reported Caucasian donors included 70% to 85% of the 350 to 500 genotyped donors. The study aimed to test whether signatures of past pathogen exposure could be identified by cataloging public T cell receptors. The study profiled the T cell repertoires of hundreds of subjects by immunosequencing and related them to cytomegalovirus serostatus. Along with the approximately 670-subject first cohort, a separate validation cohort of around 120 different subjects was used. The study combined high-throughput TCR immunosequencing, statistical association of individual TCRs with disease status, and machine learning to predict cytomegalovirus infection status. In a later analysis, previously published TCR beta repertoires from about 670 donors were re-analyzed and high-resolution HLA genotyping was added so that TCR occurrence patterns could be studied. The later analysis used no new phenotypic data to find candidate immune exposures, relying instead on TCR beta sequences and their occurrence across donors. To decide whether each TCR beta V gene segment behaved as functional or pseudogenic, an earlier analysis of approximately 600 of the donors relied on high-throughput TCR beta sequencing. Donor age, sex, ethnicity and CMV serostatus were collected together with the repertoire data. A later genetic analysis took genome-wide SNP genotypes for about 60% of the roughly 670 donors and used that subset as a discovery cohort. Every discovery cohort repertoire had been produced on one sequencing platform. HLA typing included class I and class II loci at four-digit resolution. Typing coverage varied by locus: roughly 620-640 donors for A, B, C, DRB1 and DQB1; roughly 560 for DQA1; about 570 for DPA1; 450 to 480 for DPB1. Because of strong linkage in the cohort, roughly five DR-DQ haplotypes were treated as single units for association and clustering. Among 398 genotyped donors of the cohort, an average of about 240,000 unique TCR beta nucleotide sequences was sequenced per donor, of which approximately 18% were non-productive.

The cohort consisted of some 670 healthy bone marrow donors. Cohort members were all nominally healthy when sampled, although unrecorded immune exposures were likely present. CMV serostatus was recorded as positive for about 300 and negative for 352 of the 666 cohort members, whereas no CMV serostatus was recorded for the donor in question. Every donor gave a peripheral blood sample, and the peripheral blood mononuclear cells from that sample were used for TCR beta sequencing. The Qiagen DNeasy Blood Extraction Kit was used to extract genomic DNA from the blood cell samples. This clone showed up just once. Its antigen remains unidentified. No clone much larger than this one lies a single base away; base qualities are absent. The CDR3 goes from the cysteine to the phenylalanine over 15 residues. The only DNA kept is the CDR3, 45 bases in frame from the first base. A distance of 18 bases separates the germline ends of V and J, which lose 6 bases and 6 bases respectively. CDR1 and CDR2 were assigned from the germline V gene as SGHTA and FQGTGA.

Overall results and qualifications from the work: In a later genetic analysis, a missense DCLRE1C variant was associated with V-gene and J-gene trimming of TCR beta chains, and the association was replicated in an independent cohort. A later analysis found that HLA-associated TCR beta chains were more clonally expanded and had lower generation probabilities than equally common non-associated chains. CMV serostatus was the only immune exposure information available for the cohort. Presence/absence analyses assumed roughly uniform sequencing depth across donors, an assumption that may not hold. It was suggested by the authors that the approach could potentially be generalized to other disease states and immunological phenotypes. Most TCR sequences were seen in very few donors, while some public TCRs were found in many individuals. In a later analysis, over 15,000 TCR beta sequences were associated with specific HLA alleles at a false discovery rate of 0.05. The classifier was reported to diagnose cytomegalovirus status with high specificity and sensitivity in both the original and validation cohorts. Linkage disequilibrium might explain the correlated functional status among segregating V segments, but an unknown experimental factor could not be excluded. In a later analysis, TCR association rates were found to vary across HLA loci, with the most associated TCRs seen for DRB1 alleles and the fewest for HLA-C alleles. Because some donors lacked HLA typing at each locus, the association tests relied only on the typed subset. A cluster of highly shared sequence variants was judged likely to represent a technical artifact of the sequencing pipeline. When HLA alleles, especially DR and DQ, strongly co-occurred, attributing TCR associations to individual alleles was difficult. A later genetic analysis reported fewer N-insertions in productive TCRs among donors in an Asian-associated ancestry cluster than the roughly 690-donor mean. The study gave a list of around 170 TCR beta chains associated with cytomegalovirus. In a later analysis, most CMV-associated TCR beta chains were found to appear HLA-restricted, with HLA associations seemingly driven largely by CMV exposure. Some IMGT-functional V segments, including TRBV6-2 and TRBV6-3, could not be told apart with the 87-base-pair reads, so those segments were excluded. In vitro tests confirmed that a few of the cytomegalovirus-associated TCR beta chains recognize cytomegalovirus antigens. The cohort was sequenced for TCR beta chains only, and without alpha or paired-chain data the features that could be detected were limited. A further reported finding was that TCR beta sequences accurately predicted the HLA-A and HLA-B alleles for most subjects in the first cohort. A later analysis reported that several top co-occurrence clusters appeared linked to parvovirus B19, influenza, CMV and Epstein-Barr virus. An earlier analysis of several hundred of the donors showed that most TCR beta V segments appeared in productive rearrangements either about 87% or about 30% of the time, which broadly matched IMGT annotations. Because counts were too low, seventeen rarely observed V segments, including chromosome 9 orphons, were excluded from the earlier analysis of several hundred of the donors.

The method behind the library was the immunoSEQ multiplex PCR assay. A mixture of 60 forward primers for TCR Vbeta segments and 13 reverse primers for TCR Jbeta segments was used in the multiplex PCR. The CDR3 region of rearranged TCR beta genes was amplified from genomic DNA with a multiplex PCR assay. On the Illumina HiSeq System, the amplified TCR beta libraries were sequenced as 87-base-pair reads. Concerning the study's data processing: A later analysis tallied roughly 76 million unique TCR beta chains across the 700 or so repertoires, and around 10 million of those chains were shared by two or more donors. To remove PCR and sequencing errors, raw reads were error-corrected and collapsed into unique sequences using a nearest-neighbor algorithm that merged closely related sequences. Alignment of CDR3 sequences to IMGT reference sequences was used to assign V, D and J gene segments. For a sequence to be retained, at least a six-nucleotide match to both a V gene segment and a J gene segment was required. A rearrangement was called productive if the CDR3 had no stop codons and remained in frame with V and J, and every other rearrangement was called non-productive. CDR3 was defined by IMGT convention, running from the second conserved V-encoded cysteine to the conserved J-encoded phenylalanine. Sequences without an unambiguous match to a single V gene segment were excluded from the earlier analysis of about 640 of the donors. An earlier analysis of fewer than 750 of the donors called V segments functional above 56.7% productive rearrangements and segregating when the between-donor standard deviation exceeded 5%. A statistical classification framework was built to diagnose cytomegalovirus status from the catalog of TCR beta chain sequences. In a later analysis, TCR nucleotide sequences were compared against IMGT/GENE-DB human TR gene sequences so that V and J genes could be assigned. The TCRdist pipeline was used in a later analysis to assign CDR3 sequences and most-parsimonious VDJ recombination scenarios. In a later analysis, each TCR beta chain was defined by its CDR3 amino acid sequence together with its V-gene family, and reads without a unique V-gene family were excluded. In a later analysis, 550 to 650 highly shared, low-generation-probability nucleotide sequences were removed to address suspected cross-contamination and a sequencing artifact. In a later analysis, a clonal expansion index was calculated for each public chain from normalized within-repertoire ranks of inferred template counts. Generation probabilities in a later analysis came from a VDJ recombination model fitted to out-of-frame rearrangements, and those results were checked against IGoR. In a later analysis, hypergeometric tests were used to score TCR-TCR, TCR-HLA and TCR-CMV co-occurrence, with a repertoire-size bias correction applied to TCR pairs. In a later analysis, false discovery rates were estimated by permuting HLA or CMV assignments 20 times. A later analysis grouped co-occurring TCRs with DBSCAN, adding TCRdist sequence similarity when clustering within HLA-allele-positive subsets. Repertoires with fewer than 30,000 or more than 120,000 public chains, plus five repertoires with anomalous nucleotide sharing, were excluded from co-occurrence clustering. This immuneACCESS table, as held by TCRdb, lists in-frame sequences with V and J called but not all clones. Of the missing ones, under half trace to an unresolved V gene in checked studies; the others have no known cause. The V and J calls and clone size were taken over from that table, and D and trimming were inferred from the DNA. This sample comprises around 94,000 clones, 81% of them detected only once. The top ten clonotypes cover about 9.3% of the sample.

The chain is made from TRBV7-3 and TRBJ2-1, with a weak D call of TRBD1 (7 bases match). This TCR came from a human donor in good health. Sequenced material: PBMCs. The CDR3 corresponds to CASSLQGTGGNEQFF. The nucleotide sequence is given as TGTGCCAGCAGTCTACAGGGGACTGGGGGCAATGAGCAGTTCTTC.